These 21 T cell receptor beta chains were sequenced from one sample in a study of spatial heterogeneity in lung cancer. Documented time point: sample taken at primary tumor resection. TCRdb analysed the 5' RACE reads with MiXCR anew, one entry per CDR3 protein. The data contain 2,500 to 4,000 distinct CDR3 sequences, less than 3.5% of them singletons. The sample here was lung tissue, taken at surgery. The source of these receptors is a human donor with early-stage non-small cell lung cancer.

This clonotype was picked up a small number of times. This beta chain is a stray read from a library made for alpha chains; its abundance is not meaningful. The chain has TRBV4-2 and TRBJ2-1, with D perhaps TRBD1 or TRBD2 (5 bases each). The length of the CDR3 is 16 residues. The germline gives CDR1 LGHNA, CDR2 YNFKEQ. Trimming pared 4 bases from V and 7 bases from J, leaving 20 bases between. The CDR3 region has the DNA TGTGCCAGCAGCCCGGCCAACAGGTTATCGGGGAATGAGCAGTTCTTC. It encodes CASSPANRLSGNEQFF.

Relative to its sample, this clonotype is medium-sized. A library made for alpha chains picked up this beta chain off target, so its size means little. The chain is built from TRBV5-1 and TRBJ1-1; possible D gene TRBD1, 5 bases. This CDR3 is built from 16 residues. CDR1 is SGHRS, CDR2 YFSETQ, per germline. Trimming removed 3 bases from V and 0 bases from J, with 15 bases in between. CDR3 sequence reads: CASSWGPGGLNTEAFF. The DNA of the CDR3 is TGCGCCAGCAGCTGGGGACCTGGGGGACTGAACACTGAAGCTTTCTTT.

This clonotype was observed at least ten times. This beta chain is off target for a library built for alpha chains, so its abundance means little. This chain links TRBV5-6 with TRBJ1-1; 9 nucleotides line up with TRBD1. J lost 4 bases, V lost 2 bases, and 9 bases had no gene match. The CDR3 spans 16 residues. Germline-derived CDR1 and CDR2 are SGHDT and YYEEEE. The CDR3 nucleotides are TGTGCCAGCAGCTTTTCGGACAGGGGAGGATTCACTGAAGCTTTCTTT. Translated, it gives CASSFSDRGGFTEAFF.

This clonotype is medium-sized within its sample. As an off-target read in a library built for alpha chains, this beta chain has a frequency of little significance. The chain combines TRBV28 with TRBJ1-3; the match to TRBD1 covers 8 bases. Trimming at V came to 5 bases and at J to 2 bases, leaving 8 bases not matched to a gene. CDR3 size: 16 residues. The germline gives CDR1 MDHEN, CDR2 SYDVKM. CDR3 sequence (DNA): TGTGCCAGCAGTCTAGGGACAGGCAGTACTGGAAACACCATATATTTT. Its translation: CASSLGTGSTGNTIYF.

By proportion, this clonotype is medium-sized. This beta chain is a stray read from a library made for alpha chains; its abundance is not meaningful. The gene calls are TRBV6-1 and TRBJ2-7; D unclear. Germline V gives CDR1 MNHNS, CDR2 SASEGT. Trimming took 2 bases from V and 3 from J, leaving 5 bases between them. The CDR3 runs to 12 residues. CDR3 residues: CASSENRYEQYV. CDR3 DNA: TGTGCCAGCAGTGAAAACCGCTACGAGCAGTACGTC.

By sample share, this clonotype is medium-sized. A library prepared for alpha chains yielded this beta chain as an off-target read; its size is of little meaning. This chain uses TRBV30 with TRBJ1-6; tentatively, D is TRBD1 (5 bases). V was cut by 4 bases and J by 14 bases, with 15 bases left in between. The germline CDR1 and CDR2 sequences are GTSNPN and SVGIG (reference sequence). This CDR3 is built from 12 residues. CDR3 coding DNA: TGTGCCTGGACCACAGGCCGGGGAACCCTCCACTTT. The encoded protein is CAWTTGRGTLHF. Supplemented by reference TRBV30 and TRBJ1-6, the full variable domain reads SQTIHQWPATLVQPVGSPLSLECTVEGTSNPNLYWYRQAAGRGLQLLFYSVGIGQISSEVPQNLSASRPQDRQFILSSKKLLLSDSGFYLCAWTTGRGTLHFGNGTRLTVT.

This clonotype is medium-sized within its sample. This beta chain represents an off-target read in a library built for alpha chains; its size is of limited meaning. The V gene is TRBV20-1, the J gene TRBJ2-3; tentatively, D is TRBD2 (5 bases). The CDR3 covers 15 residues. From germline, CDR1 is DFQATT and CDR2 SNEGSKA (reference sequence). With 6 bases removed from V and 2 bases from J, the gap between germline ends came to 18 bases. This CDR3 is CSAFSRGRITDTQYF. The CDR3 DNA follows: TGCAGTGCCTTCTCGAGAGGGAGAATCACAGATACGCAGTATTTT.

This clonotype ranks as medium-sized. Little can be read into the size of this beta chain, an off-target read in a library designed for alpha chains. The CDR3 sequence: CSASHSWNTEAFF. CDR3 sequence (DNA): TGCAGTGCTAGTCACAGTTGGAACACTGAAGCTTTCTTT. This sequence joins TRBV20-1 and TRBJ1-1; D remains ambiguous. The length of the CDR3 is 13 residues. Trimming removed 3 bases at V and 1 base at J, with 9 bases between. From germline, CDR1 is DFQATT and CDR2 SNEGSKA (reference sequence).

This clonotype was seen ten or more times. With the library built for alpha chains, this beta chain is off target and its frequency is not meaningful. The chain has TRBV28 and TRBJ2-5, with TRBD1 matching 7 bases. The CDR3 is 14 amino acids. Germline V gene lookup returns CDR1 MDHEN and CDR2 SYDVKM. V lost 4 bases, J lost 1 base, and 3 bases stayed unmatched. DNA for the CDR3: TGTGCCAGCAGTTGGGACAGAACCCAAGAGACCCAGTACTTC. Its protein product is CASSWDRTQETQYF. Together with reference TRBV28 and TRBJ2-5, the CDR3 gives the full variable domain: DVKVTQSSRYLVKRTGEKVFLECVQDMDHENMFWYRQDPGLGLRLIYFSYDVKMKEKGDIPEGYSVSREKKERFSLILESASTNQTSMYLCASSWDRTQETQYFGPGTRLLVL.

By frequency in the sample, this clonotype is large. Within a library made for alpha chains, this beta chain is off target, and its count is uninformative. This rearrangement joins TRBV11-2 to TRBJ2-3; the D is unclear. The CDR3 is made up of 14 amino acids. V was shortened by 0 bases and J by 3 bases, with 7 bases between the two germline ends. Germline V gives CDR1 SGHAT, CDR2 FQNNGV. The CDR3 DNA follows: TGTGCCAGCAGCTTAGATTATCGTACAGATACGCAGTATTTT. Encoded protein: CASSLDYRTDTQYF.

This clonotype ranks as medium-sized (0.01 to 0.1%). Within a library made for alpha chains, this beta chain is off target, and its count is uninformative. The chain recombines TRBV20-1 with TRBJ2-7, with 9 nucleotides matching TRBD1. The CDR3 length is 14 residues. Germline V gene lookup returns CDR1 DFQATT and CDR2 SNEGSKA (reference sequence). V shed 6 bases, J shed 3 bases, and the junction held 9 bases outside the gene matches. The CDR3 region is CSAILSGQGYEQYV. DNA of the CDR3: TGCAGTGCCATCCTTTCGGGACAGGGCTACGAGCAGTACGTC.

This clonotype was seen at least ten times. The library was designed around alpha chains, so this beta chain is a stray read whose abundance carries little weight. The CDR3 is CASSQGTSGVSNIQYF. The CDR3 nucleotides are TGTGCCAGCAGCCAAGGGACTAGCGGGGTCTCGAACATTCAGTACTTC. The chain couples TRBV4-2 to TRBJ2-4; 12 positions match TRBD2. Germline V lookup: CDR1 LGHNA, CDR2 YNFKEQ. The V gene end was trimmed by 1 base and the J gene end by 7 bases; junction bases not matched to a gene: 5. The CDR3 sequence is 16 residues long.

About this clonotype: The library was prepared for alpha chains; this beta chain is a stray read, so its frequency means little. V is TRBV12-3 or TRBV12-4 and J is TRBJ2-5; TRBD1 agrees at 10 bases. There are 15 residues in the CDR3. J was trimmed by 3 bases and V by 0 bases; bases with no gene match: 1. The CDR3 nucleotides read TGTGCCAGCAGTTTAGCGACAGGGGGCGAAGAGACCCAGTACTTC. Its protein product is CASSLATGGEETQYF.

This clonotype has just a few counts. This beta chain is a stray sequence in a library constructed for alpha chains; its clone size is not meaningful. This rearrangement joins TRBV7-6 to TRBJ2-2; TRBD2 agrees at 8 bases. Unmatched junction bases numbered 6, after V lost 6 bases and J lost 0 bases. Germline V CDR1 and CDR2: SGHVS, FNYEAQ. CDR3 length: 16 amino acids. DNA for the CDR3: TGTGCCAGCAGTGTTGCGGGGGGCTCGAACACCGGGGAGCTGTTTTTT. This codes for CASSVAGGSNTGELFF.

Judged by abundance, this clonotype is medium-sized (0.01 to 0.1%). Because this beta chain is a stray read in a library intended to capture alpha chains, its abundance should not be given much weight. The genes are TRBV27 and TRBJ2-3, with 9 nucleotides matching TRBD2. The ends lost 3 bases at V and 5 bases at J; junction bases unmatched: 9. The CDR3 loop spans 16 amino acids. Germline V gene sequence: CDR1 MNHEY, CDR2 SMNVEV (reference sequence). CDR3 nucleotide sequence: TGTGCCAGCAGTTTTATCGCTAGCGGGGTAGGAGATACGCAGTATTTT. Its protein product is CASSFIASGVGDTQYF.

This clonotype ranks as medium-sized. The library was designed around alpha chains, so this beta chain is a stray read whose abundance carries little weight. The V gene is TRBV6-6, the J gene TRBJ1-6, with no clear D. CDR3 length: 14 residues. Germline V gene data show CDR1 as MNHNY and CDR2 as SVGAGI (reference sequence). V shed 0 bases and J shed 12 bases, with 12 bases lying between them. The CDR3 bases are TGTGCCAGCAGTTACTCGTTTAAGAGTGGACCCCTCCACTTT. Translation gives CASSYSFKSGPLHF.

This clonotype is categorized as medium-sized. As an off-target read in a library built for alpha chains, this beta chain has a frequency of little significance. The chain has TRBV5-6 and TRBJ2-3; D gene uncertain. Per the germline V gene, CDR1 is SGHDT and CDR2 is YYEEEE. There are 14 residues in the CDR3. The germline V and J ends were trimmed by 2 bases and 0 bases, with 7 bases remaining between them. CDR3 protein: CASSFATSTDTQYF. The DNA of the CDR3 is TGTGCCAGCAGCTTTGCTACAAGCACAGATACGCAGTATTTT.

By sample fraction, this clonotype is medium-sized. For a library built for alpha chains, this beta chain is a stray read; little rests on its size. The chain combines TRBV29-1 with TRBJ1-2; D unresolved. Germline lookup yields CDR1 SQVTM and CDR2 ANQGSEA. V shed 4 bases and J shed 0 bases, with 18 bases lying between them. The CDR3 has 16 residues. CDR3 loop: CSVVASRGGTNYGYTF. CDR3 nucleotides: TGCAGCGTTGTAGCTTCCCGAGGCGGTACTAACTATGGCTACACCTTC.

Relative to its sample, this clonotype is medium-sized (0.01 to 0.1%). Since the library was made to target alpha chains, this beta chain is a stray read and its abundance is not meaningful. This chain joins TRBV29-1 and TRBJ2-3; tentatively, D is TRBD2 (7 bases). CDR3 length: 13 residues. Trimming left V 6 bases short and J 4 bases short, with 14 bases between. From germline, CDR1 is SQVTM and CDR2 ANQGSEA. The DNA for the CDR3 is TGCAGCGTGGGGGGGGGCATCGCAGATACGCAGTATTTT. Translated, it gives CSVGGGIADTQYF.

Relative to its sample, this clonotype is medium-sized (0.01 to 0.1%). The size of this beta chain means little, since it is a stray read in a library made for alpha chains. This chain uses TRBV3-1 with TRBJ2-7, with TRBD1 matching over 7 bases. The CDR3 has 13 residues. Germline CDR1 and CDR2: LGHDT and YNNKEL (reference sequence). V lost 2 bases to trimming and J lost 5 bases; unmatched junction nucleotides: 3. CDR3 sequence (DNA): TGTGCCAGCAGCCAAAACAGGGGACACGAGCAGTACGTC. Its translation is CASSQNRGHEQYV.

This clonotype is medium-sized by share. This beta chain is an unintended read in a library built for alpha chains; its size means little. V usage is TRBV15 and J usage is TRBJ1-1, with D perhaps matching TRBD1 (6 bases). The V end was cut by 0 bases, the J end by 8 bases, with 19 bases between. Germline V lookup: CDR1 LNHNV, CDR2 YYDKDF (reference sequence). The CDR3 runs 16 residues. Here the CDR3 reads CATSRDRRAGAKEAFF. In DNA, the CDR3 is TGTGCCACCAGCAGAGATCGGCGGGCAGGGGCGAAAGAAGCTTTCTTT. The whole variable domain, remainder taken from reference TRBV15 and TRBJ1-1, is DAMVIQNPRYQVTQFGKPVTLSCSQTLNHNVMYWYQQKSSQAPKLLFHYYDKDFNNEADTPDNFQSRRPNTSFCFLDIRSPGLGDTAMYLCATSRDRRAGAKEAFFGQGTRLTVV.